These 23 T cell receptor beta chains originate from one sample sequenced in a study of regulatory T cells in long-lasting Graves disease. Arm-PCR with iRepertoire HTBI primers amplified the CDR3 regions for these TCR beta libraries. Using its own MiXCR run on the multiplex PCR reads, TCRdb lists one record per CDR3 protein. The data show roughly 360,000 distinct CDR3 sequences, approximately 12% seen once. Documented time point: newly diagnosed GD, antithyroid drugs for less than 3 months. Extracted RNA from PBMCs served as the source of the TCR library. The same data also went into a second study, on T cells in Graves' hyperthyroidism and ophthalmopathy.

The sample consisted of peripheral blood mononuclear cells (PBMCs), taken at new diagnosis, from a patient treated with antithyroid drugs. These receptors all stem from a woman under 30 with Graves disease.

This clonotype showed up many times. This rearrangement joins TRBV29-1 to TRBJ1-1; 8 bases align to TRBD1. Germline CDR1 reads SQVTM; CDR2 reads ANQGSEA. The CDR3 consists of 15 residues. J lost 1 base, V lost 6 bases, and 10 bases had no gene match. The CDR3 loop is CSVDRVSEGNTEAFF. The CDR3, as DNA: TGCAGCGTGGACAGGGTATCGGAGGGGAACACTGAAGCTTTCTTT. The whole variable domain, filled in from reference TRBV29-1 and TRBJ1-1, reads SAVISQKPSRDICQRGTSLTIQCQVDSQVTMMFWYRQQPGQSLTLIATANQGSEATYESGFVIDKFPISRPNLTFSTLTVSNMSPEDSSIYLCSVDRVSEGNTEAFFGQGTRLTVV.

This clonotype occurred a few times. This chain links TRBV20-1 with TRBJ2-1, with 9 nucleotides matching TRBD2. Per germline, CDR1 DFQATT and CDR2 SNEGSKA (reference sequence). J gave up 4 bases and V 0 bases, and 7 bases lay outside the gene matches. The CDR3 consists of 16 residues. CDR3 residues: CSARDPLAGNYNEQFF. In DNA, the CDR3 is TGCAGTGCTAGAGATCCGCTAGCGGGAAATTACAATGAGCAGTTCTTC.

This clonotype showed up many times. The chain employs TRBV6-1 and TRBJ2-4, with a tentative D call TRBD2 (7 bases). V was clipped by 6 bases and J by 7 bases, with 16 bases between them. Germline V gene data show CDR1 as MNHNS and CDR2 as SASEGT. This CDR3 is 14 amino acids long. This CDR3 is CASSSEGGANIQYF. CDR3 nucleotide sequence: TGTGCCAGCAGCTCAGAAGGGGGGGCGAACATTCAGTACTTC.

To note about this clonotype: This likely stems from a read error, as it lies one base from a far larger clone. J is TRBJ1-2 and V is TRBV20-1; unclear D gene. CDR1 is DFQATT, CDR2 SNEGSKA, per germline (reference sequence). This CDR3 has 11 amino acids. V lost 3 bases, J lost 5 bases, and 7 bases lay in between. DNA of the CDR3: TGCAGTGCTAGCGGGGTTTATGGCTACACCTTC. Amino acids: CSASGVYGYTF.

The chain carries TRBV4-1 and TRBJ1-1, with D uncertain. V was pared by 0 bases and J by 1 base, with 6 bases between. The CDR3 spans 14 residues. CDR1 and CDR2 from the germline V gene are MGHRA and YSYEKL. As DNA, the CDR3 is TGCGCCAGCAGCCAAGACCAGAGGAACACTGAAGCTTTCTTT. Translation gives CASSQDQRNTEAFF.

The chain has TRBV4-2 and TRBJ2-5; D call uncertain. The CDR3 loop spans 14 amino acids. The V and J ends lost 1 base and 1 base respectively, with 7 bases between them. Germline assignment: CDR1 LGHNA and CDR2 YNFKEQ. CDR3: CASSQVGFQETQYF. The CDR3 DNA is TGTGCCAGCAGCCAAGTAGGGTTCCAAGAGACCCAGTACTTC.

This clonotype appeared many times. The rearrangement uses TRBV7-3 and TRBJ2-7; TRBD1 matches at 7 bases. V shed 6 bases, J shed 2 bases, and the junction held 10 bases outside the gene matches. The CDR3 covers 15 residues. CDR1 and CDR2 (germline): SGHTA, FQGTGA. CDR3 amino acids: CASSLQGGLTYEQYF. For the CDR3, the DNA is TGTGCCAGCAGTCTCCAAGGGGGCCTAACCTACGAGCAGTACTTC.

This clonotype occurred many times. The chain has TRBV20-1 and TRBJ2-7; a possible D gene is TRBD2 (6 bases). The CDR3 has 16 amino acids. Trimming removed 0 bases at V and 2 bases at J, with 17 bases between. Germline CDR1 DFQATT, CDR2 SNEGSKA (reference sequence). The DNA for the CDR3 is TGCAGTGCTAGAGATCTCGGCGGGATACCTGCCTACGAGCAGTACTTC. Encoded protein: CSARDLGGIPAYEQYF.

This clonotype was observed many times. The DNA for the CDR3 is TGTGCCAGCAGCTTAACGGCCGGGGCAGGAGTTGACATTCAGTACTTC. As protein: CASSLTAGAGVDIQYF. The genes are TRBV13 and TRBJ2-4, with D perhaps TRBD1 or TRBD2 (5 bases each). Germline-derived CDR1 and CDR2 are PRHDT and FYEKMQ (reference sequence). This CDR3 comprises 16 residues. With 2 bases removed from V and 8 bases from J, the gap between germline ends came to 19 bases.

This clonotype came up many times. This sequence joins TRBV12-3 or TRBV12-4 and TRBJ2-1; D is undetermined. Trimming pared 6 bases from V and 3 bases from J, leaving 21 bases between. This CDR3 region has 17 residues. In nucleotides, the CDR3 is TGTGCCAGCAGCTCCCCCATTGGAGACATCATCTACAATGAGCAGTTCTTC. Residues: CASSSPIGDIIYNEQFF.

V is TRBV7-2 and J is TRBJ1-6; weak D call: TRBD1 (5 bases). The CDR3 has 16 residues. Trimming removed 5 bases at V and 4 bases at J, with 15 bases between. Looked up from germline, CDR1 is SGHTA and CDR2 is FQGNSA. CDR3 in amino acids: CASSHPVGAYNSPLHF. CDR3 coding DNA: TGTGCCAGCAGCCACCCGGTAGGGGCTTATAATTCACCCCTCCACTTT.

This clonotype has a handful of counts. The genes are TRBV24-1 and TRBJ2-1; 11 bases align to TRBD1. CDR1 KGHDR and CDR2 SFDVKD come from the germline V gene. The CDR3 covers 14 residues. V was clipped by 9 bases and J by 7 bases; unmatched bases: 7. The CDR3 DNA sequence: TGTGCCACCCAGGACAGGGGGCTTCTAAATGAGCAGTTCTTC. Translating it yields CATQDRGLLNEQFF.

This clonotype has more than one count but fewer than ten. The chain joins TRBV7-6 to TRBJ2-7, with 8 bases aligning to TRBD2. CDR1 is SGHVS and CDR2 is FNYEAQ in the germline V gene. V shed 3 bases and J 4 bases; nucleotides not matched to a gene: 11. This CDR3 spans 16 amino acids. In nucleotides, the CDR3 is TGTGCCAGCAGCTTTAATTCGGCGGGAGGACTTTACGAGCAGTACTTC. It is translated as CASSFNSAGGLYEQYF.

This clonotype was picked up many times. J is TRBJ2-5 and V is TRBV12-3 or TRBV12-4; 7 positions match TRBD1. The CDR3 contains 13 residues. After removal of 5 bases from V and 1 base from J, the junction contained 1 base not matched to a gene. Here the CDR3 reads CASSRDSQETQYF. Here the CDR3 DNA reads TGTGCCAGCAGTCGGGACAGCCAAGAGACCCAGTACTTC.

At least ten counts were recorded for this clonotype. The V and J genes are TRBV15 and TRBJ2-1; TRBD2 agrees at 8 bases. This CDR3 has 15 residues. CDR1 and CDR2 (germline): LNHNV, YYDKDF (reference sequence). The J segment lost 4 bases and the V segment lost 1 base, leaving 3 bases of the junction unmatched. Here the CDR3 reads CATSRGLAFYNEQFF. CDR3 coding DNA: TGTGCCACCAGCAGAGGACTAGCGTTTTACAATGAGCAGTTCTTC. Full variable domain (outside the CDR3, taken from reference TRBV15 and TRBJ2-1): DAMVIQNPRYQVTQFGKPVTLSCSQTLNHNVMYWYQQKSSQAPKLLFHYYDKDFNNEADTPDNFQSRRPNTSFCFLDIRSPGLGDTAMYLCATSRGLAFYNEQFFGPGTRLTVL.

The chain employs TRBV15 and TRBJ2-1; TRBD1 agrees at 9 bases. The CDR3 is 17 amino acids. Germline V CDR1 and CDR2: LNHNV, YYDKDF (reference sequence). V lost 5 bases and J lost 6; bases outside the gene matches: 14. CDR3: CATSGRDRVTGTNEQFF. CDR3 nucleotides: TGTGCCACCAGCGGTCGGGACAGGGTTACGGGGACCAATGAGCAGTTCTTC.

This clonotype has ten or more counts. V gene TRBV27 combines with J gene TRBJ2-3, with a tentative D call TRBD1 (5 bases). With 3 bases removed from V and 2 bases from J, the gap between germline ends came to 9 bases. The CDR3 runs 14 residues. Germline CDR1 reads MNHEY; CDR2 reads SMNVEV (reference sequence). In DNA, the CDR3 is TGTGCCAGCAGTTTTCAGGGCCCCACAGATACGCAGTATTTT. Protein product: CASSFQGPTDTQYF.

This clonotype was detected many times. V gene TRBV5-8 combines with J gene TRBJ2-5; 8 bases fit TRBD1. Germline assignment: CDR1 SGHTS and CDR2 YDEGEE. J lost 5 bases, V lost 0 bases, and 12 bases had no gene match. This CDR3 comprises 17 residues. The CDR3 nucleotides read TGTGCCAGCAGCTTGGAGGGACAGGCGGCCTGGGGGGAGACCCAGTACTTC. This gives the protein CASSLEGQAAWGETQYF.

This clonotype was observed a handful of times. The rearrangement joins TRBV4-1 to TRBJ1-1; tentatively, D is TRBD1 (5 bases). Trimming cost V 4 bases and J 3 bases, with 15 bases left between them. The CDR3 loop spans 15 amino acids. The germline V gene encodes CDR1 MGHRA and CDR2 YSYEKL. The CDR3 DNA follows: TGCGCCAGCAGCCCTAAGGCTACGGGGGACACTGAAGCTTTCTTT. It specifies CASSPKATGDTEAFF.

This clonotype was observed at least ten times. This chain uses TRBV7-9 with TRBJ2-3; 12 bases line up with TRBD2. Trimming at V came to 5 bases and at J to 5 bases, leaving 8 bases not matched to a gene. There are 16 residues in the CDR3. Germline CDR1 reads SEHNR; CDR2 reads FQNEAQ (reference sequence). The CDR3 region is CASSKMTSGSEDTQYF. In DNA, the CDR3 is TGTGCCAGCAGCAAAATGACTAGCGGGAGCGAAGATACGCAGTATTTT.

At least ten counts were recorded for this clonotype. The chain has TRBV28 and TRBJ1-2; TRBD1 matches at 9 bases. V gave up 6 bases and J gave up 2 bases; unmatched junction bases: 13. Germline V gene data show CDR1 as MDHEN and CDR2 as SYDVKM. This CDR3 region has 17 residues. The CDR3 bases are TGTGCCAGCAGGACCCCAGGTGGGGACAGGGCGAACTATGGCTACACCTTC. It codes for CASRTPGGDRANYGYTF.

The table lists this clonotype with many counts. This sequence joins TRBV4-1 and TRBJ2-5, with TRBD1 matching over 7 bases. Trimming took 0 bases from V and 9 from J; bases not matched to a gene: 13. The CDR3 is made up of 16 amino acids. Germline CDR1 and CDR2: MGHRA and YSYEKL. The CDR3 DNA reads TGCGCCAGCAGCCAAGATCACGGGACAGCCGACGGGGCCCAGTACTTC. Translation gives CASSQDHGTADGAQYF.

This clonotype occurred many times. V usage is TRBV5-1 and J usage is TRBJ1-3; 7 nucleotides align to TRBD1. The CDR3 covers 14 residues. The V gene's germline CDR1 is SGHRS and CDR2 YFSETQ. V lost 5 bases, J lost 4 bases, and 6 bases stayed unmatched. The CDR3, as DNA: TGCGCCAGCAGGATCGACAGGGCCGGAAACACCATATATTTT. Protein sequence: CASRIDRAGNTIYF.